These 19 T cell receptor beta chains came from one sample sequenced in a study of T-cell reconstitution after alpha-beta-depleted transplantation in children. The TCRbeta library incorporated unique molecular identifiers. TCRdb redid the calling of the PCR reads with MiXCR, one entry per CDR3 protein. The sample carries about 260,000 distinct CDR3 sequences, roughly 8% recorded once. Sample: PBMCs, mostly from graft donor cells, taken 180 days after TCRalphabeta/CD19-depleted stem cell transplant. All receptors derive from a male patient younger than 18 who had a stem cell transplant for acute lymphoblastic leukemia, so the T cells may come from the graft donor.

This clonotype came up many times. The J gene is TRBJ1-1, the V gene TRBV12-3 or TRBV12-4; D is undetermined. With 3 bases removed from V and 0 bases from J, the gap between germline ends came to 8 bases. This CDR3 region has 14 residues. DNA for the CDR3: TGTGCCAGCAGTTTCGATTGGGTGAACACTGAAGCTTTCTTT. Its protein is CASSFDWVNTEAFF.

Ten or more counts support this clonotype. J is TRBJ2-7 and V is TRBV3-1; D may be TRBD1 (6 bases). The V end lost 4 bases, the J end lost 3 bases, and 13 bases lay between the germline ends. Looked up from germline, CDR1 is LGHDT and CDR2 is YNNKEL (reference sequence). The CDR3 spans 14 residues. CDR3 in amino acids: CASSRGHIRYEQYF. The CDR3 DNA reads TGTGCCAGCAGCCGGGGACACATTCGCTACGAGCAGTACTTC.

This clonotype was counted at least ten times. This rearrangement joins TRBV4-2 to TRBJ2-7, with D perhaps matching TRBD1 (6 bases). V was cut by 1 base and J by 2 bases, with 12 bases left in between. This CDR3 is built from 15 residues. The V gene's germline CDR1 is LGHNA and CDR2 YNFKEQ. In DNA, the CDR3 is TGTGCCAGCAGCCAAGGCCTCGGACAGACCTACGAGCAGTACTTC. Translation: CASSQGLGQTYEQYF.

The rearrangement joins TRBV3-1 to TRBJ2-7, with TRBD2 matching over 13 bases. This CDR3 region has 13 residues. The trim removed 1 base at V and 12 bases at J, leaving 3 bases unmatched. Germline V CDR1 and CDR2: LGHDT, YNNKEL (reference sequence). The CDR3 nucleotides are TGTGCCAGCAGCCAAGGGACTAGCGGGAGTCCGTACTTC. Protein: CASSQGTSGSPYF.

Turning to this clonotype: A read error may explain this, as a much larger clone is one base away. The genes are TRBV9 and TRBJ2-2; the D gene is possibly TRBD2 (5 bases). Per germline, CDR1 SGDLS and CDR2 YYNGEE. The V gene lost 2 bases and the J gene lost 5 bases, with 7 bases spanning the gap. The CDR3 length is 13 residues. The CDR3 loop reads CASSVDSTGELFF. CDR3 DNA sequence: TGTGCCAGCAGCGTGGACTCAACCGGGGAGCTGTTTTTT.

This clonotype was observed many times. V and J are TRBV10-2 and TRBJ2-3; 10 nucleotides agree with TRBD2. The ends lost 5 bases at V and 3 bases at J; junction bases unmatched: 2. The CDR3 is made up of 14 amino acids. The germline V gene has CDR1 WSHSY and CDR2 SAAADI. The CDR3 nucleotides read TGCGCCAGCAGTATGACTAGCGGGACAGATACGCAGTATTTT. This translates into CASSMTSGTDTQYF.

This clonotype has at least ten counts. The CDR3, as DNA: TGTGCCAGCAGCGTTCGTATGTTTTATGGCTACACCTTC. Translating it yields CASSVRMFYGYTF. The rearrangement joins TRBV9 to TRBJ1-2; no definite D call. Between the trimmed V and J ends, which lost 2 bases and 5 bases, there was a span of 10 bases. Germline assignment: CDR1 SGDLS and CDR2 YYNGEE. This CDR3 is 13 amino acids long.

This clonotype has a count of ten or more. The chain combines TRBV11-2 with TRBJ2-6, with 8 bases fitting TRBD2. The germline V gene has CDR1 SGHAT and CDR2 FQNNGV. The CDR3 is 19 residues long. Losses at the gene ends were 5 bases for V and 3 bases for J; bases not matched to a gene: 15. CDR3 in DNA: TGTGCCAGCAGCCCCCCGGGACTAGTGTTGGGCTTTGGGGCCAACGTCCTGACTTTC. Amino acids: CASSPPGLVLGFGANVLTF.

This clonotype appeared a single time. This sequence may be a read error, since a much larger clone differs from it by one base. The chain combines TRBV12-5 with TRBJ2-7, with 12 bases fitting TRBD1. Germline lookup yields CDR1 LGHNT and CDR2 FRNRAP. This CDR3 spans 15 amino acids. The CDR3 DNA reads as TGTGCTAGTGGTGCTTCCGGGACAGGGGGCGACGAGCAGCACTTC. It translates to CASGASGTGGDEQHF.

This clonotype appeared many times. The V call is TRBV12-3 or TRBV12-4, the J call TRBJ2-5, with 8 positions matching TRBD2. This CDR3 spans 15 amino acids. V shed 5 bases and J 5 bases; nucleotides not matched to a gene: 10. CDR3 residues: CASSPIGGATETQYF. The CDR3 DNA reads TGTGCCAGCAGTCCGATCGGGGGGGCGACTGAGACCCAGTACTTC.

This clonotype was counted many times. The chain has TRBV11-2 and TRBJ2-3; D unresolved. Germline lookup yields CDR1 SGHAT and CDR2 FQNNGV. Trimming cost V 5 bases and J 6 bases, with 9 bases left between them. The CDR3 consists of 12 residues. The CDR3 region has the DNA TGTGCCAGCAGCCCGATCGCCGATACGCAGTATTTT. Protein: CASSPIADTQYF. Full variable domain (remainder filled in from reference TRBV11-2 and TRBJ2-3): EAGVAQSPRYKIIEKRQSVAFWCNPISGHATLYWYQQILGQGPKLLIQFQNNGVVDDSQLPKDRFSAERLKGVDSTLKIQPAKLEDSAVYLCASSPIADTQYFGPGTRLTVL.

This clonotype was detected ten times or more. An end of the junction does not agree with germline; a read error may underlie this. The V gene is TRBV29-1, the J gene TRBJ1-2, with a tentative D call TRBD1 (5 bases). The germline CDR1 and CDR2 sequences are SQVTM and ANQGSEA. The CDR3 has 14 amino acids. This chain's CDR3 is CSAEGADSFYGYTF. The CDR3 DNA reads TGCAGCGCTGAAGGGGCAGATTCCTTCTATGGCTACACCTTC.

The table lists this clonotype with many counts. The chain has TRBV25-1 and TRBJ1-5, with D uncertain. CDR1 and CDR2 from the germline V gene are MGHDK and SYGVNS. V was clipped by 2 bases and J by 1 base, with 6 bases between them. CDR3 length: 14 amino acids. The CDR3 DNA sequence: TGTGCCAGCAGTGAAGGAGAGAGCAATCAGCCCCAGCATTTT. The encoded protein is CASSEGESNQPQHF.

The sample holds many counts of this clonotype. The CDR3 sequence: CASFSLRLAYNEQFF. The CDR3 DNA sequence: TGTGCCAGCTTCTCCCTGAGGCTAGCCTACAATGAGCAGTTCTTC. The chain uses TRBV28 and TRBJ2-1; D not certain. Between the trimmed V and J ends, which lost 8 bases and 2 bases, there was a span of 16 bases. CDR1 and CDR2 from the germline V gene are MDHEN and SYDVKM. The CDR3 spans 15 residues.

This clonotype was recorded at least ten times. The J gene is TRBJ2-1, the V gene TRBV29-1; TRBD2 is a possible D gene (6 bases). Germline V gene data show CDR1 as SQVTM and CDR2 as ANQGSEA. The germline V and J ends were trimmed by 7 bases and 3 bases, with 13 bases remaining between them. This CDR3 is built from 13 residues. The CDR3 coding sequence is TGCAGCGGACTAGGTGCTAGCTACAATGAGCAGTTCTTC. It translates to CSGLGASYNEQFF.

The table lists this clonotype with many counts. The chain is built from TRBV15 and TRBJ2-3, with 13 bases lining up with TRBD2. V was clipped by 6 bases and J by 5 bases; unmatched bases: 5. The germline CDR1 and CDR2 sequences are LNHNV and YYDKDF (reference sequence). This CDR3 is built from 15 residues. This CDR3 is CATRRGLAGIDTQYF. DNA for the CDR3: TGTGCCACCAGAAGGGGACTAGCGGGAATAGATACGCAGTATTTT.

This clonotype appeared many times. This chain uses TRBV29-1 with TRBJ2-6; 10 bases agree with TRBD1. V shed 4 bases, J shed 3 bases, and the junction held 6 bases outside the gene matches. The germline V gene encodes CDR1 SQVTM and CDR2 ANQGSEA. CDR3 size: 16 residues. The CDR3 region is CSVGDRGENGANVLTF. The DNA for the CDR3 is TGCAGCGTTGGGGACAGGGGAGAAAATGGGGCCAACGTCCTGACTTTC.

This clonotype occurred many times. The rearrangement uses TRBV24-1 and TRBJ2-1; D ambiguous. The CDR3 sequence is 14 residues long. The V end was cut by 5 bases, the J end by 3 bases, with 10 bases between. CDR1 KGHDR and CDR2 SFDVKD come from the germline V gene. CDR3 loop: CATSGVDIYNEQFF. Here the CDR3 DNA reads TGTGCCACCAGTGGGGTCGACATCTACAATGAGCAGTTCTTC.

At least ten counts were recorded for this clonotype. This chain's CDR3 is CATAGQRSGNTIYF. In DNA, the CDR3 is TGTGCCACCGCGGGACAGCGCTCTGGAAACACCATATATTTT. This sequence joins TRBV28 and TRBJ1-3, with 7 bases fitting TRBD1. The CDR3 has 14 residues. CDR1 and CDR2 from the germline V gene are MDHEN and SYDVKM. The junction had 6 bases not matched to a gene; V was cut back by 10 bases and J by 0 bases.